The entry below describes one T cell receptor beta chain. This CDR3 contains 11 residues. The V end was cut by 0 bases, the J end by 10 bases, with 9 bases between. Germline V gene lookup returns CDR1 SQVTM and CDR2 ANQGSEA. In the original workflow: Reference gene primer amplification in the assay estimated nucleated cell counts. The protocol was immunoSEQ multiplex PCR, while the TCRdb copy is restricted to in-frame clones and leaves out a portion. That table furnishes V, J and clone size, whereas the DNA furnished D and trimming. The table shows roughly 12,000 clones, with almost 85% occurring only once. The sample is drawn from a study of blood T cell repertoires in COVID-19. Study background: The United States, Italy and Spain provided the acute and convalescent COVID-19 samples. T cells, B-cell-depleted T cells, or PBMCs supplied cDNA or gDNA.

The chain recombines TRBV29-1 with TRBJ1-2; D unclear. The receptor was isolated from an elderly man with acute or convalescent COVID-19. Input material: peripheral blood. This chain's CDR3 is CSVEDRESYTF. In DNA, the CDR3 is TGCAGCGTTGAAGATCGAGAGTCCTACACCTTC. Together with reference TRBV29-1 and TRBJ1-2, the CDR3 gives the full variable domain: SAVISQKPSRDICQRGTSLTIQCQVDSQVTMMFWYRQQPGQSLTLIATANQGSEATYESGFVIDKFPISRPNLTFSTLTVSNMSPEDSSIYLCSVEDRESYTFGSGTRLTVV.